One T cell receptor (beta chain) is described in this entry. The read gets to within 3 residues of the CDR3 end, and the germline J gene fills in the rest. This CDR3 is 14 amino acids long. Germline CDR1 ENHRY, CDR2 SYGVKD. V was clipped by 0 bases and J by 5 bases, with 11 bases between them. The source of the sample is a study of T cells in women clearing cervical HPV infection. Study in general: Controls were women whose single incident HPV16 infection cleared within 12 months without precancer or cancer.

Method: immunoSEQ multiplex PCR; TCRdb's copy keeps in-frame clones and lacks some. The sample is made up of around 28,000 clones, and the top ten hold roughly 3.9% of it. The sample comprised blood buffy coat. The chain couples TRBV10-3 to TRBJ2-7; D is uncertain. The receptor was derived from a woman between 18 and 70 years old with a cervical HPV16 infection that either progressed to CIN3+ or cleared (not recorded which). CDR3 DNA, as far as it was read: TGTGCCATCAGTGAGTCGAATGCGCAGGACGAG. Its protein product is CAISESNAQDE. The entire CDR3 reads CAISESNAQDEQYF.